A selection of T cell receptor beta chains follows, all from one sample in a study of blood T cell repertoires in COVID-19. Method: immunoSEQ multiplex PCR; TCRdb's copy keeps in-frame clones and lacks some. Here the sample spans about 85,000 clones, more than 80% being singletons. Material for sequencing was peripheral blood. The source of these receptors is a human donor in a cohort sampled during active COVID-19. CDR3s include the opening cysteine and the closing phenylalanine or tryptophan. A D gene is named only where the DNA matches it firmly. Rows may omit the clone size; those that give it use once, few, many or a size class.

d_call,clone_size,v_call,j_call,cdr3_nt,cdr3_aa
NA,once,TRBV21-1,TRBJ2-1,TGTGCCAGCAGCAAATACGCACTGGAGCAGTTCTTC,CASSKYALEQFF
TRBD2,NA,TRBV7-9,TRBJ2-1,TGTGCCAGCAGCTTCTGCGGGGGGGCCTCCTACAATGAGCAGTTCTTC,CASSFCGGASYNEQFF
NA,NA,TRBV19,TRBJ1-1,TGTGCCAGTAGGGCGACAGGCCGCACTGAAGCTTTCTTT,CASRATGRTEAFF
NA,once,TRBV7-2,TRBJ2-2,TGTGCCAGCAGCCTGAACAAGGGGACCGGGGAGCTGTTTTTT,CASSLNKGTGELFF
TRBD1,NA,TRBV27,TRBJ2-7,TGTGCCAGCAGTTTGCACAGGGGCGGAACGGGCGAGCAGTACTTC,CASSLHRGGTGEQYF
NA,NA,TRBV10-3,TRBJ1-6,TGTGCCACCCAGGCCGGGAGGCCTTCACCCCTCCACTTT,CATQAGRPSPLHF
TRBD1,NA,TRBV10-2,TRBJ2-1,TGCGCCAGCAGTGGGAGGACAGGGGGTTATGAGCAGTTCTTC,CASSGRTGGYEQFF
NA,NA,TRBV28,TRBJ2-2,TGTGCCAGCAGTTTAGGGCAGGTCAACACCGGGGAGCTGTTTTTT,CASSLGQVNTGELFF
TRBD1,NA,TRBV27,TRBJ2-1,TGTGCCAGCAGTTTCTCGGGGACAGGGGGCTACAATGAGCAGTTCTTC,CASSFSGTGGYNEQFF
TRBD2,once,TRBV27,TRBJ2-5,TGTGCCAGCACCTCCCTTCCCACTAGCGGGGGGGCCGGAGAGACCCAGTACTTC,CASTSLPTSGGAGETQYF
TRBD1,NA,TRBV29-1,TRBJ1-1,TGCAGCGCGGGAGGACAGGTGAACACTGAAGCTTTCTTT,CSAGGQVNTEAFF
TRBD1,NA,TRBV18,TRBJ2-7,TGTGCCAGCTCCCGCCTAGACAGGGTCTACGAGCAGTACTTC,CASSRLDRVYEQYF
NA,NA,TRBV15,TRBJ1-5,TGTGCCACCAGCAGAGATCCGGTTCAGCCCCAGCATTTT,CATSRDPVQPQHF
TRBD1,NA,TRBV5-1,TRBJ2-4,TGCGCCAGCAGCTTACCAAGCGTCGACAGGGAAGCCAAAAACATTCAGTACTTC,CASSLPSVDREAKNIQYF
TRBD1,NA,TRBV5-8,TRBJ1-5,TGTGCCAGCAGTTTTGGGTCAGGGGGTCAGCCCCAGCATTTT,CASSFGSGGQPQHF
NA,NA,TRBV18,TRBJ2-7,TGTGCCAGCTCACCGGGAGGTTACGAGCAGTACTTC,CASSPGGYEQYF
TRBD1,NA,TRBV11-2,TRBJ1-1,TGTGCCAGCAGTTCACATACAGGGGCGGTTGAAGCTTTCTTT,CASSSHTGAVEAFF
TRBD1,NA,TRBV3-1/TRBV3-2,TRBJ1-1,TGTGCCAGCAGAGACAGGGGGACTCTAGCGAACACTGAAGCTTTCTTT,CASRDRGTLANTEAFF